This T cell receptor beta chain was captured in a study of blood T cell repertoires in COVID-19. Clones were sequenced by immunoSEQ multiplex PCR, and TCRdb holds only the in-frame ones, with some missing. Among roughly 80,000 clones, 91% were seen once, and the ten largest hold 1.5% to 2%. The sequencing sample was made of peripheral blood. The receptor's source is a woman between 45 and 65 years old in a cohort sampled during active COVID-19.

In nucleotides, the CDR3 is TGTGCCAGTAACGGCCAGGGAGGGAACACTGAAGCTTTCTTT. As protein: CASNGQGGNTEAFF. This chain uses TRBV19 with TRBJ1-1, with D perhaps matching TRBD1 (5 bases). V was cut by 7 bases and J by 1 base, with 13 bases left in between. The CDR3 is 14 residues long. From germline, CDR1 is LNHDA and CDR2 SQIVND (reference sequence).